Listed below are T cell receptor beta chains from one sample, sequenced in a study of CD8+CD57+ T cells in acquired aplastic anemia. MiXCR was run by TCRdb on the reads, yielding one entry per CDR3 protein. The repertoire holds about 180,000 distinct CDR3 sequences, with just over 45% as singletons. The sequencing input was sorted CD4+, CD8+, or CD8+CD57+ T cells (not recorded which) from PBMCs. These receptors all stem from a human donor in good health. Each CDR3 is given with its conserved first and last residue. A D gene is named only where the DNA matches it firmly.

>12|NA|TRBJ2-7|TRBV20-1
CSARGHSYEQYF
>16|NA|TRBJ1-3|TRBV4-1
CASSQVKGLSGNTIYF
>15|TRBD1|TRBJ2-7|TRBV29-1
CSVRDTGGLTYEQYF
>14|NA|TRBJ2-3|TRBV11-2
CASSLVGLTDTQYF
>18|NA|TRBJ1-6|TRBV7-2
CASSLALAGSSYNSPLHF
>12|NA|TRBJ1-2|TRBV20-1
CSAYQLNYGYTF
>14|NA|TRBJ2-2|TRBV6-4
CASSDYSVTGELFF
>15|NA|TRBJ1-1|TRBV20-1
CSAYGSKGPNTEAFF
>14|NA|TRBJ1-1|TRBV29-1
CSVVGVGGNTEAFF
>14|NA|TRBJ2-7|TRBV6-2/TRBV6-3
CASSSLRVSYEQYF
>13|NA|TRBJ2-1|TRBV10-3
CAISESSGGVQFF
>18|TRBD2|TRBJ2-3|TRBV20-1
CSARATRLAGVPTDTQYF
>15|TRBD2|TRBJ2-7|TRBV19
CASSILAGGNYEQYF
>14|NA|TRBJ1-2|TRBV11-1
CASSPGGAVYGYTF
>12|TRBD1|TRBJ2-7|TRBV2
CASTSEGTGGTF
>16|NA|TRBJ2-1|TRBV3-1
CASSQDLGGVGNEQFF
>13|NA|TRBJ2-7|TRBV7-2
CASSPGWVNEQYF
>18|NA|TRBJ1-2|TRBV7-8
CASSQRPGRDSSNYGYTF
>14|NA|TRBJ1-5|TRBV12-3/TRBV12-4
CASSLRGRGQPQHF
>12|NA|TRBJ1-2|TRBV28
CASRTKDYGYTF
>12|NA|TRBJ1-2|TRBV5-6
CASSLSIYGYTF
>13|TRBD1|TRBJ2-7|TRBV7-9
CASRGQGTYEQYF
>15|NA|TRBJ2-2|TRBV11-2
CASSLVTGVGGELFF
>16|NA|TRBJ1-5|TRBV28
CASILSVPGLNQPQHF
>17|NA|TRBJ1-1|TRBV5-1
CASGLRMAAGANTEAFF
>21|NA|TRBJ2-1|TRBV12-1
CASSFSSPRLAGFFSYNEQFF
>15|NA|TRBJ2-7|TRBV13
CAKVQGPSISYEQYF
>14|NA|TRBJ1-4|TRBV10-3
CAIRDSATNEKLFF
>14|NA|TRBJ2-2|TRBV2
CASSPQGATGELFF
>13|TRBD1|TRBJ1-2|TRBV6-2/TRBV6-3
CASSPTGVVGYTF
>15|NA|TRBJ1-1|TRBV7-3
CASSQQPGARAEAFF
>15|NA|TRBJ1-1|TRBV19
CATTGRVIANTEAFF
>11|NA|TRBJ1-1|TRBV5-1
CASSHGPEAFF
>15|NA|TRBJ1-2|TRBV25-1
CASSEMGEAAYGYTF
>13|TRBD2|TRBJ2-7|TRBV20-1
CSATLAGVGKQYF
>14|NA|TRBJ1-2|TRBV19
CASSITGKDYGYTF
>15|NA|TRBJ2-1|TRBV6-5
CASSYSLSSYNEQFF
>14|NA|TRBJ2-2|TRBV20-1
CSGSAGMNTGELFF
>14|TRBD1|TRBJ1-1|TRBV20-1
CSARDTGGRTEAFF
>13|NA|TRBJ1-6|TRBV2
CATRGGENSPLHF
>14|TRBD1|TRBJ2-5|TRBV7-6
CASKSDRGGETQYF
>13|NA|TRBJ2-3|TRBV9
CASSGTLRGTQYF
>18|TRBD1|TRBJ2-5|TRBV7-9
CASSLAGTGGSLMETQYF
>15|TRBD1|TRBJ2-1|TRBV10-1
CASSEGGQGRNEQFF
>13|NA|TRBJ2-1|TRBV10-3
CAISESVLNEQFF
>14|TRBD2|TRBJ2-5|TRBV7-7
CASSETSGQETQYF
>16|NA|TRBJ2-7|TRBV3-1
CASSQGLGGRPYEQYF
>13|NA|TRBJ2-1|TRBV7-8
CASSSGRNNEQFF
>13|TRBD2|TRBJ2-5|TRBV20-1
CSLWTSSQETQYF
>14|TRBD2|TRBJ2-7|TRBV7-8
CASSVSGTSYEQYF
>14|NA|TRBJ2-3|TRBV4-1
CASRNRDWADTQYF